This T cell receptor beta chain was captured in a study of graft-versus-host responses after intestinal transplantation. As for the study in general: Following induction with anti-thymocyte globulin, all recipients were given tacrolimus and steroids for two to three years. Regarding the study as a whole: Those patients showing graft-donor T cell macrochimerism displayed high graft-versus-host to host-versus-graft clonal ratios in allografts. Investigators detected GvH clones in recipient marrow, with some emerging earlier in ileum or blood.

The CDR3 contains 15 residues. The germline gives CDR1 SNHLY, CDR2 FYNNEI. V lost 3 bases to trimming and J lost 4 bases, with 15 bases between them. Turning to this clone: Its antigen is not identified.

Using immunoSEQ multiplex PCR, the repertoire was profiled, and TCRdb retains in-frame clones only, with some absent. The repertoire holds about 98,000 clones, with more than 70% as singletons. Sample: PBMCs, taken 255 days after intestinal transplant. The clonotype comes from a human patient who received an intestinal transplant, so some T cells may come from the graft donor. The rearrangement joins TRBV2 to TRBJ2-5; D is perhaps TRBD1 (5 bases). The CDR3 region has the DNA TGTGCCAGCAGTGACCAGTTGTCAGGGCGAGAGACCCAGTACTTC. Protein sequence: CASSDQLSGRETQYF.